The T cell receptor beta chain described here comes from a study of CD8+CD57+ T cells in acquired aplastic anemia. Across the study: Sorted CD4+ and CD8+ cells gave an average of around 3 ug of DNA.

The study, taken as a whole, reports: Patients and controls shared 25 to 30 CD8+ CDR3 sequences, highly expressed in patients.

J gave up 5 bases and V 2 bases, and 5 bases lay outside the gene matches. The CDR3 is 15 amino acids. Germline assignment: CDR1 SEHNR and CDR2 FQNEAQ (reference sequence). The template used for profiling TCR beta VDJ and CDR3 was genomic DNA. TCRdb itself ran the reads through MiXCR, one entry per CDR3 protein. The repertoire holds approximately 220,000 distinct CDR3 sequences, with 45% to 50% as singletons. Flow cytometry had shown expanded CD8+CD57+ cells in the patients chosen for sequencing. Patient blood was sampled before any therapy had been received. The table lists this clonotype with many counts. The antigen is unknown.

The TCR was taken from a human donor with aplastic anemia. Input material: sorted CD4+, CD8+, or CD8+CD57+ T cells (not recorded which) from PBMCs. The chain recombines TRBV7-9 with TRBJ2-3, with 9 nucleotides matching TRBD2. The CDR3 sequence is CASSLPAGGVDTQYF. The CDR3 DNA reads TGTGCCAGCAGCTTACCAGCGGGAGGCGTAGATACGCAGTATTTT.